This TCR beta chain was retrieved from a study of blood T cell repertoires in COVID-19 (TCRdb year 2020). At the level of the whole study: Samples from collaborators originated in the United States, Italy and Spain and spanned both the acute and convalescent phases of COVID-19. The material from the prospective study consisted of cDNA or gDNA derived from T cells, B-cell-depleted T cells, or PBMCs. The dataset comprised deeply sampled blood TCRbeta repertoires from subjects exposed to, actively infected with, or recovered from COVID-19. The repertoires were made available in a free public database intended to serve as a resource for research on the immune response to SARS-CoV-2. The samples were drawn from two sources: the first 160 participants of the ongoing ImmuneRACE study, and about 1,300 subjects contributed by 6 global collaborators. The sample metadata nearly always contained a de-identified subject ID, COVID-19 status, age in years and sex. Where available, HLA class I and class II types were obtained from metadata supplied by the sample provider rather than from assay-based typing. Study-level results and caveats: The quantity of clinical and demographic metadata differed by source and by participant and was supplied without curation.

TCRbeta CDR3 regions were amplified from genomic DNA by means of the immunoSEQ Assay, a bias-controlled multiplex PCR. As for the original processing: Nucleated cell counts per sample were estimated from amplification of reference gene primers within the assay. Sequence reads were collapsed and filtered to measure the absolute abundance of every unique TCRbeta CDR3 rearrangement. For each sample, productive Simpson clonality was calculated as the square root of Simpson's diversity index over productive rearrangements. TCRdb limited this immuneACCESS table to in-frame rearrangements with V and J called. A share of clones is missing; checked studies link under half to unresolved V genes, and the rest is unexplained. Clone size and the V and J calls come from that table; the DNA yielded D and trimming. Recorded for this sample are under 550,000 clones; around nine tenths of them occurred a single time. The ten largest account for 0.75% to 0.85% of the sample.

One collaborating source in Seattle enrolled patients during active infection and followed them longitudinally through the course of disease. Each collaborating institution followed its own protocols to collect whole blood in K2EDTA tubes. For TCRbeta analysis, collaborators shipped samples in one of three forms: frozen whole blood, isolated PBMCs, or DNA extracted from either of those sample types. Comment on this clone: Its specific antigen is unknown. Base qualities were left out, and no much larger clone turns up one base away.

The germline V gene specifies MNHEY as CDR1 and SVGAGI as CDR2. Its CDR3 holds 12 amino acids, cysteine through phenylalanine. Just CDR3 DNA is preserved here, 36 bases in frame from base 1. The germline ends are 7 bases apart after V is trimmed by 8 bases and J by 0 bases. Sequencing input: peripheral blood. The chain was built from TRBV6-5 and TRBJ1-2, with the D gene too uncertain to name. The receptor was derived from a man younger than 35 with COVID-19, enrolled during active disease. CDR3 reads: CASLRANYGYTF. The bases read TGTGCCAGCCTACGGGCTAACTATGGCTACACCTTC.